Listed here is a single T cell receptor beta chain. MiXCR, applied by TCRdb to the RT-PCR reads, yields one record per CDR3 protein. Of 920,000 or so distinct CDR3 sequences listed, around 17% were seen once; the top ten hold 5.5% to 6.5%. The sample is drawn from a study of patients and donors after allogeneic stem cell transplantation. The CDR3 loop spans 14 amino acids. J lost 1 base, V lost 2 bases, and 3 bases had no gene match. The germline V gene has CDR1 DFQATT and CDR2 SNEGSKA (reference sequence). The origin of this receptor is a human donor who was either an allogeneic HSCT recipient or a stem cell or donor lymphocyte infusion donor (not recorded which). It is not recorded whose cells these are; they may come from a transplant donor. The sequencing input was blood, either unsorted or a sorted T cell fraction (not recorded which). J is TRBJ2-7 and V is TRBV20-1, with TRBD2 matching over 9 bases. This CDR3 reads CSARPSGVSYEQYF. CDR3 nucleotide sequence: TGCAGTGCTAGACCTAGCGGGGTATCCTACGAGCAGTACTTC.